This T cell receptor beta chain emerged from a study of pediatric ulcerative colitis. This clone has a handful of counts. Repertoires were generated with immunoSEQ multiplex PCR, while TCRdb's copy carries only in-frame clones and drops some. The table has 60,000 or so clones, just over 75% seen once. The CDR3 loop spans 12 amino acids. CDR1 is MDHEN and CDR2 is SYDVKM in the germline V gene. Trimming took off 6 bases at V and 9 bases at J, with 12 bases between the two ends. Sequencing was performed on blood. This rearrangement joins TRBV28 to TRBJ2-1; weak D call: TRBD1 (5 bases). The receptor was isolated from a boy aged 10-17 years with moderate ulcerative colitis. The CDR3 loop is CASSLFRGEQFF. CDR3 bases: TGTGCCAGCAGCCTTTTTAGGGGTGAGCAGTTCTTC.